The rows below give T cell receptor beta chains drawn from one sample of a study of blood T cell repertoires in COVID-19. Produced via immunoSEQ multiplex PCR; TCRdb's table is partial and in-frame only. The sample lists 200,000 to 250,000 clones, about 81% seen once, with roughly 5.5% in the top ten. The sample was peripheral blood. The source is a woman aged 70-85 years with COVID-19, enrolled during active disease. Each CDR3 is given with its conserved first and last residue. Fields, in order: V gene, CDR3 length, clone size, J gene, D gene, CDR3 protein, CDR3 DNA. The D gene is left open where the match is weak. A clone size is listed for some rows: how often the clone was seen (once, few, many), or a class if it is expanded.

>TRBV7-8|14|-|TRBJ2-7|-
CASSLAQLSYEQYF
TGTGCCAGCAGCTTAGCGCAACTCTCCTACGAGCAGTACTTC
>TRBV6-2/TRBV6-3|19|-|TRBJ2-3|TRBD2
CASSYHGGRVAGVGSTQYF
TGTGCCAGCAGTTACCACGGCGGAAGAGTAGCGGGAGTTGGCAGTACGCAGTATTTT
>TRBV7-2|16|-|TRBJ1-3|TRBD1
CASSLGGQGSGNTIYF
TGTGCCAGCAGCTTAGGAGGACAGGGATCTGGAAACACCATATATTTT
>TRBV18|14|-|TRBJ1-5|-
CASSPGRWSQPQHF
TGTGCCAGCTCACCCGGTCGATGGAGTCAGCCCCAGCATTTT
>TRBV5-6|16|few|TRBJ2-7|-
CASSLGSIYRSYEQYF
TGTGCCAGCAGCCTCGGGTCTATTTACAGGTCCTACGAGCAGTACTTC
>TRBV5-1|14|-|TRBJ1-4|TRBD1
CASSLGQGTEKLFF
TGCGCCAGCAGCTTGGGACAGGGAACCGAAAAACTGTTTTTT
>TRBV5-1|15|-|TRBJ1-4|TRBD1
CASSSGTGRVEKLFF
TGCGCCAGCAGCTCCGGGACAGGGAGGGTGGAAAAACTGTTTTTT
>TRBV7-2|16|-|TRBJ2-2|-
CASSLVRGKGTGELFF
TGTGCCAGCAGCTTAGTTCGAGGGAAGGGCACCGGGGAGCTGTTTTTT
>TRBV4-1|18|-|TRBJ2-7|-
CASSQDEVSFGGTYEQYF
TGCGCCAGCAGCCAAGATGAAGTCAGCTTTGGGGGCACCTACGAGCAGTACTTC
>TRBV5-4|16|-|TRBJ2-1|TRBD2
CASSLRTSGGHNEQFF
TGTGCCAGCAGCCTGCGGACTAGCGGGGGACACAATGAGCAGTTCTTC
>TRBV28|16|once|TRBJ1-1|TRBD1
CASSFAHRTGSPEAFF
TGTGCCAGCAGTTTTGCGCACCGGACAGGATCCCCTGAAGCTTTCTTT
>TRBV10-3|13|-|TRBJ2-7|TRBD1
CAIKQGVSNEQYF
TGTGCCATCAAACAGGGGGTGTCGAACGAGCAGTACTTC
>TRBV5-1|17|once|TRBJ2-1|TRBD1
CASSFQTGARIYNEQFF
TGCGCCAGCAGCTTTCAAACAGGGGCGAGGATTTACAATGAGCAGTTCTTC
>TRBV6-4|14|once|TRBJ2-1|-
CASSLSGSYNEQFF
TGTGCCAGCAGTCTAAGCGGGTCCTACAATGAGCAGTTCTTC
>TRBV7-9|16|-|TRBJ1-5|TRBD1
CASSPGTGTRNQPQHF
TGTGCCAGCAGCCCCGGGACAGGGACGCGGAATCAGCCCCAGCATTTT
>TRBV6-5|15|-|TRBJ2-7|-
CASVQAFPSSYEQYF
TGTGCCAGCGTCCAAGCCTTCCCAAGCTCCTACGAGCAGTACTTC
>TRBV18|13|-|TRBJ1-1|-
CASSQLGQFEAFF
TGTGCCAGCTCTCAGTTAGGACAGTTTGAAGCTTTCTTT
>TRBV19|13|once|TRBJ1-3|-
CATSGRTRGTIYF
TGTGCCACATCGGGACGGACTAGGGGCACCATATATTTT
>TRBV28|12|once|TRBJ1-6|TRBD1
CASRLQGSPLHF
TGTGCCAGCAGGCTACAGGGGTCACCCCTCCACTTT
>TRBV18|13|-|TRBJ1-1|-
CASSLQRNTEAFF
TGTGCCAGCTCACTACAGAGGAACACTGAAGCTTTCTTT
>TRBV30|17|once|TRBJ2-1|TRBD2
CAWKGTSGGSSYNEQFF
TGTGCCTGGAAAGGGACTAGCGGGGGGAGCTCCTACAATGAGCAGTTCTTC
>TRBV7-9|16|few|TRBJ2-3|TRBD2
CASSRGTSGRADTQYF
TGTGCCAGCAGCCGAGGGACTAGCGGGAGGGCGGATACGCAGTATTTT
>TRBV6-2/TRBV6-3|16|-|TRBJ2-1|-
CASSQGGSTLDGNQFF
TGTGCCAGCAGCCAGGGGGGGAGTACCTTAGATGGGAACCAGTTCTTC
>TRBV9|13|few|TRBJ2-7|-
CASSVGNSDEQYF
TGTGCCAGCAGCGTAGGCAATAGCGACGAGCAGTACTTC
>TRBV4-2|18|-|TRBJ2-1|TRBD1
CASSQVPSGQGGVSEQFF
TGTGCCAGCAGCCAAGTACCCTCCGGACAGGGAGGTGTTAGTGAGCAGTTCTTC
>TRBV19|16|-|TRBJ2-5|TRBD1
CASSIGGDRGRETQYF
TGTGCCAGTAGTATCGGGGGGGACAGGGGGCGTGAGACCCAGTACTTC
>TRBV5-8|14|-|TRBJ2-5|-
CASSLVGSPETQYF
TGTGCCAGCAGCTTGGTGGGCAGTCCAGAGACCCAGTACTTC
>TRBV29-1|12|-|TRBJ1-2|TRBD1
CSATGTAYGYTF
TGCAGCGCTACCGGGACAGCCTATGGCTACACCTTC
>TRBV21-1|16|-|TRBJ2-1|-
CASSDCEGLAGREQFF
TGTGCCAGCAGCGATTGCGAGGGACTAGCGGGACGGGAGCAGTTCTTC
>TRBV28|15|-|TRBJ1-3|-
CASSLRGISGNTIYF
TGTGCCAGCAGTTTAAGGGGGATCTCTGGAAACACCATATATTTT
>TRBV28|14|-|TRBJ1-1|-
CASSLSSGRGEAFF
TGTGCCAGCAGTTTATCCTCAGGGAGGGGTGAAGCTTTCTTT
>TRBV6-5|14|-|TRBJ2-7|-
CASRPTGLSYEQYF
TGTGCCAGCAGGCCTACAGGTCTCTCCTACGAGCAGTACTTC
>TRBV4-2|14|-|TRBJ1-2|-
CASSQGSRDYGYTF
TGTGCCAGCAGCCAAGGGTCCAGGGACTATGGCTACACCTTC
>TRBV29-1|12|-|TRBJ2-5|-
CSVDGRSETQYF
TGCAGCGTCGATGGTCGGTCAGAGACCCAGTACTTC
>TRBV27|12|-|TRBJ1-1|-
CASRRGDTEAFF
TGTGCCAGCAGACGGGGTGACACTGAAGCTTTCTTT
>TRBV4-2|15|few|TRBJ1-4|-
CASSQDSTNREKLFF
TGTGCCAGCAGCCAAGATTCAACCAACCGGGAAAAACTGTTTTTT
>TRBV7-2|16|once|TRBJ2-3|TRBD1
CASSLVGQSSTDTQYF
TGTGCCAGCAGCTTAGTGGGACAGTCTAGCACAGATACGCAGTATTTT
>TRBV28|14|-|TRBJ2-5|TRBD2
CASSLLTSGETQYF
TGTGCCAGCAGTTTACTCACTAGCGGAGAGACCCAGTACTTC
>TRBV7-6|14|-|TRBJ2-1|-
CASSLTPFVNEQFF
TGTGCCAGCAGCCTAACTCCCTTTGTGAATGAGCAGTTCTTC
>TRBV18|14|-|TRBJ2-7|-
CASSSQGFSYEQYF
TGTGCCAGCTCATCCCAGGGATTCTCCTACGAGCAGTACTTC
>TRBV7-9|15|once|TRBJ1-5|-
CASSITGGDNQPQHF
TGTGCCAGCAGCATCACGGGAGGGGACAATCAGCCCCAGCATTTT
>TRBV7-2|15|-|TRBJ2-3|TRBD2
CASSPSGNGGDTQYF
TGTGCCAGCAGCCCAAGCGGGAACGGAGGTGATACGCAGTATTTT
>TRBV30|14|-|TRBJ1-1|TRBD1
CAWSVARGRTEAFF
TGTGCCTGGAGTGTAGCCAGGGGGCGAACTGAAGCTTTCTTT
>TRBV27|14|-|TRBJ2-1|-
CASSPYGTYNEQFF
TGTGCCAGCAGTCCTTACGGGACTTACAATGAGCAGTTCTTC